The T cell receptor (beta chain) under discussion was sequenced for a study of blood T cell repertoires in COVID-19. About the research overall: The United States, Italy and Spain were the sources of the acute and convalescent COVID-19 samples. The analysed material was cDNA or gDNA that came from T cells, B-cell-depleted T cells, or PBMCs.

The CDR3 length is 14 residues. Germline loops: CDR1 SGHRS, CDR2 YFSETQ. The V segment lost 3 bases and the J segment 4 bases; nucleotides outside the gene matches: 1. Sequenced by immunoSEQ multiplex PCR; TCRdb stores in-frame clones only, minus some. The table includes around 170,000 clones, 84% detected once. The gene calls are TRBV5-1 and TRBJ2-5, with 12 bases matching TRBD1. Source material: peripheral blood. The receptor was derived from a man between 18 and 29 years old with active or convalescent COVID-19. The CDR3 sequence is CASSWDRGPETQYF. CDR3 nucleotides: TGCGCCAGCAGCTGGGACAGGGGGCCAGAGACCCAGTACTTC.